This TCR beta chain is from a study of blood T cells in healthy people across ages. Turning to the study itself: The template switching approach captured approximately one barcoded beta molecule for every two T cells.

V was pared by 2 bases and J by 8 bases, with 7 bases of the junction left unmatched. This CDR3 spans 14 amino acids. Germline assignment: CDR1 SGHAT and CDR2 FQNNGV. Per sample, extraction of total RNA gave at least 6 micrograms in every case. Using a J-beta primer mix together with a sample-barcoded 5' primer, a second PCR was run for about 7 to 12 cycles. The yield of each sample was at least 3 million CDR3-containing paired-end reads. TCRdb reprocessed the 5' RACE reads via MiXCR and lists one record per CDR3 protein. Here the sample spans hundreds of thousands of distinct CDR3 sequences, approximately 40% being singletons.

The rearrangement uses TRBV11-2 and TRBJ1-2; 8 bases map to TRBD1. The origin of this receptor is an elderly man in good health. The sequencing input was blood. CDR3 sequence: CASSLLRTGTGYTF. The CDR3 bases are TGTGCCAGCAGCTTACTTCGGACAGGGACCGGCTACACCTTC.